Sequencing of this TCR beta chain was carried out in a study of graft-versus-host responses after intestinal transplantation. Method: immunoSEQ multiplex PCR; TCRdb's copy keeps in-frame clones and lacks some. The data show tens of thousands of clones, 75% to 90% seen once. Per the germline V gene, CDR1 is KGHSH and CDR2 is LQKENI. The V end lost 6 bases, the J end lost 7 bases, and 18 bases lay between the germline ends. This CDR3 is built from 14 residues. This clone was seen a single time. The antigen remains undetermined. The source material was unstimulated CD4+ T cells sorted from spleen or lymph node cells, sampled before intestinal transplant. The clonotype originates from a human donor who received an intestinal transplant. The chain links TRBV18 to TRBJ1-2, with D possibly TRBD1 on 6 matching bases. CDR3 loop: CASSEQGARGGYTF. In DNA form, the CDR3 reads TGTGCCAGCTCGGAACAGGGTGCCCGAGGTGGCTACACCTTC.